These 26 T cell receptor beta chains share one sample of origin, sequenced in a study of blood T cells in healthy people across ages. Then a second PCR, running roughly 7 to 11 cycles, was carried out with a sample-barcoded 5' primer and a J-beta primer mix. MiXCR, run by TCRdb on the 5' RACE reads, gives a single entry per CDR3 protein. The table has roughly 700,000 distinct CDR3 sequences, less than 40% seen once. The sequenced sample consisted of blood. Receptors were obtained from an elderly woman in good health.

This clonotype was recorded many times. The CDR3 loop is CATSRDPISRGTDTQYF. The CDR3 DNA is TGTGCCACCAGCAGAGATCCTATTAGCAGGGGCACAGATACGCAGTATTTT. The V and J genes are TRBV15 and TRBJ2-3, with D possibly matching TRBD1 (5 bases). The V end was cut by 0 bases, the J end by 1 base, with 14 bases between. Germline assignment: CDR1 LNHNV and CDR2 YYDKDF (reference sequence). This CDR3 is built from 17 residues.

This clonotype was observed a handful of times. The V call is TRBV14, the J call TRBJ1-1, with D possibly TRBD1 on 6 matching bases. Germline CDR1 is SGHDN and CDR2 is FVKESK. V was shortened by 0 bases and J by 10 bases, with 24 bases between the two germline ends. The CDR3 extends over 17 amino acids. Here the CDR3 DNA reads TGTGCCAGCAGCCAAGATCTCATTAACAGGGATTCGGGGAGAGCTTTCTTT. It is translated as CASSQDLINRDSGRAFF.

This clonotype occurred many times. The gene calls are TRBV7-8 and TRBJ2-7; D gene uncertain. Germline V CDR1 and CDR2: SGHVS, FQNEAQ. The CDR3 consists of 12 residues. V gave up 5 bases and J gave up 1 base, with 6 bases separating them. In DNA, the CDR3 is TGTGCCAGCAGCCCCATTTCCTACGAGCAGTACTTC. Residues: CASSPISYEQYF.

Worth noting for this clonotype: A much larger clone differs from this one at a single base, so this may be a read error. CDR3 region: CAGSQEGGDNQPQHF. The CDR3 region has the DNA TGTGCCGGCAGCCAAGAAGGCGGGGACAATCAGCCCCAGCATTTT. The chain is built from TRBV4-2 and TRBJ1-5; D gene unclear. CDR1 LGHNA and CDR2 YNFKEQ come from the germline V gene. The CDR3 length is 15 residues.

A word on this clonotype: Given a much more abundant clone one base away, this may be a read error. The V call is TRBV28, the J call TRBJ2-7, with a possible D match to TRBD2 (6 bases). CDR3 length: 18 residues. Germline V gene lookup returns CDR1 MDHEN and CDR2 SYDVKM. The V end was cut by 4 bases, the J end by 2 bases, with 24 bases between. The CDR3 DNA reads as TGTGCCAGCAGTTCCCCTGGTTTCGTGGGAGGCAGACCCTACGAGCAGTACTTC. This codes for CASSSPGFVGGRPYEQYF. Based on the CDR3 plus reference TRBV28 and TRBJ2-7, the full variable domain is DVKVTQSSRYLVKRTGEKVFLECVQDMDHENMFWYRQDPGLGLRLIYFSYDVKMKEKGDIPEGYSVSREKKERFSLILESASTNQTSMYLCASSSPGFVGGRPYEQYFGPGTRLTVT.

This clonotype was found many times. This chain joins TRBV7-2 and TRBJ1-5; perhaps TRBD1 as D (5 bases). CDR1 is SGHTA, CDR2 FQGNSA, per germline. The CDR3 extends over 15 amino acids. V was clipped by 5 bases and J by 2 bases, with 13 bases between them. CDR3 in DNA: TGTGCCAGCAGCGCCTCCCGGGGGGGCAATCAGCCCCAGCATTTT. It encodes CASSASRGGNQPQHF.

This sequence joins TRBV7-2 and TRBJ2-7; TRBD1 matches at 7 bases. J lost 5 bases, V lost 5 bases, and 15 bases had no gene match. Germline values: CDR1 SGHTA, CDR2 FQGNSA. The CDR3 sequence is 16 residues long. The CDR3 spells CASSPGIRQGTHEQYF. CDR3 nucleotide sequence: TGTGCCAGCAGCCCAGGCATTAGACAGGGTACCCACGAGCAGTACTTC.

This clonotype was seen a handful of times. This may be a read error, as it is one base from a much larger clone. This chain connects TRBV7-2 to TRBJ2-1; 7 bases fit TRBD2. The junction had 13 bases not matched to a gene; V was cut back by 1 base and J by 13 bases. CDR1 is SGHTA, CDR2 FQGNSA, per germline. The CDR3 runs 15 residues. The CDR3 here is CASSLVTSLQETQFF. Written as DNA, the CDR3 is TGTGCCAGCAGCTTAGTGACTAGCTTACAAGAGACCCAGTTCTTC.

This clonotype was observed at least ten times. The V call is TRBV7-2, the J call TRBJ2-3; 8 bases are a match to TRBD2. The CDR3 extends over 14 amino acids. J lost 4 bases, V lost 1 base, and 1 base had no gene match. Germline V gene sequence: CDR1 SGHTA, CDR2 FQGNSA. For the CDR3, the DNA is TGTGCCAGCAGCTTAGTAGCGGGGCCAGATACGCAGTATTTT. As protein: CASSLVAGPDTQYF.

This clonotype was seen at least ten times. The chain couples TRBV10-3 to TRBJ2-1; 8 nucleotides line up with TRBD2. Germline V CDR1 and CDR2: ENHRY, SYGVKD. With 2 bases clipped from V and 5 bases from J, the junction kept 2 bases outside the gene matches. This CDR3 is 14 amino acids long. The CDR3 is CAISERGGHNEQFF. CDR3 nucleotides: TGTGCCATCAGTGAGCGGGGGGGCCACAATGAGCAGTTCTTC.

This clonotype was observed at least ten times. The genes are TRBV5-1 and TRBJ2-3; D unclear. Deletions cut 0 bases from V and 5 bases from J, with 10 bases between. Germline V CDR1 and CDR2: SGHRS, YFSETQ. CDR3 length: 14 amino acids. The CDR3 sequence: CASSLVGWKDTQYF. Written as DNA, the CDR3 is TGCGCCAGCAGCTTGGTAGGGTGGAAAGATACGCAGTATTTT.

In its sample, this clonotype was seen many times. The genes are TRBV30 and TRBJ2-7; D could derive from TRBD1 or TRBD2 (5 bases each). The V gene's germline CDR1 is GTSNPN and CDR2 SVGIG (reference sequence). There are 13 residues in the CDR3. Trimming stripped 2 bases from V and 10 bases from J, with 18 bases between. In DNA, the CDR3 is TGTGCCTGGAGTTTGCCGGGACGACGATCCCAGTACTTC. Its translation is CAWSLPGRRSQYF.

This clonotype was counted ten times or more. The DNA for the CDR3 is TGCAGTGCTAGAGAGGGTTGGATTTCAGATACGCAGTATTTT. As protein: CSAREGWISDTQYF. V gene TRBV20-1 combines with J gene TRBJ2-3; D uncertain. Deletions cut 0 bases from V and 4 bases from J, with 11 bases between. CDR1 is DFQATT, CDR2 SNEGSKA, per germline (reference sequence). This CDR3 is 14 amino acids long.

This clonotype was found many times. DNA of the CDR3: TGTGCCAGCAGCCCACGAACAGACTATGGCTACACCTTC. As protein: CASSPRTDYGYTF. V gene TRBV7-2 combines with J gene TRBJ1-2; D uncertain. CDR1 and CDR2 (germline): SGHTA, FQGNSA. V was trimmed by 5 bases and J by 3 bases, leaving 10 bases between them. This CDR3 has 13 amino acids.

The chain joins TRBV4-1 to TRBJ1-5; D perhaps matches TRBD1 (6 bases). The CDR3 length is 15 residues. CDR1 is MGHRA, CDR2 YSYEKL, per germline. V gave up 2 bases and J gave up 1 base, with 9 bases separating them. Here the CDR3 reads CASSQNRASNQPQHF. As DNA, the CDR3 is TGCGCCAGCAGCCAAAACAGGGCAAGCAATCAGCCCCAGCATTTT.

This clonotype has at least ten counts. The V gene is TRBV7-2, the J gene TRBJ2-7, with 9 bases identical to TRBD1. This CDR3 is built from 17 residues. Germline CDR1 SGHTA, CDR2 FQGNSA. V shed 2 bases and J 5 bases; nucleotides not matched to a gene: 13. CDR3 in DNA: TGTGCCAGCAGCTTACTCGGGACAGGGAGGAGGTCCCACGAGCAGTACTTC. This gives the protein CASSLLGTGRRSHEQYF.

This clonotype has a count of ten or more. The gene calls are TRBV5-1 and TRBJ2-5; 7 bases are shared with TRBD2. J was trimmed by 0 bases and V by 2 bases; bases with no gene match: 4. The CDR3 sequence is 15 residues long. The germline CDR1 and CDR2 sequences are SGHRS and YFSETQ. The chain's CDR3 is CASSLFGGDQETQYF. CDR3 coding DNA: TGCGCCAGCAGCTTATTTGGGGGGGACCAAGAGACCCAGTACTTC.

As for this clonotype: A much more abundant neighbour one base away suggests this may be a read error. This chain connects TRBV27 to TRBJ2-1, with D possibly matching TRBD1 (7 bases). The DNA end is more similar to TRBJ2-7, so the J call may be wrong. CDR1 is MNHEY and CDR2 is SMNVEV in the germline V gene (reference sequence). The CDR3 consists of 17 residues. CDR3 residues: CASSSGGGPSSYNEQYF. Written as DNA, the CDR3 is TGTGCCAGCAGTTCCGGAGGGGGCCCAAGCTCCTACAATGAGCAGTACTTC.

The V call is TRBV6-2 or TRBV6-3, the J call TRBJ2-5; 7 bases match TRBD2. This CDR3 has 15 residues. Germline trimming cut 1 base from V and 3 bases from J; bases unmatched to any gene: 5. Germline V gives CDR1 MNHEY, CDR2 SVGEGT. CDR3 bases: TGTGCCAGCAGTTACTTAAGCAGCGGGGAAGAGACCCAGTACTTC. It is translated as CASSYLSSGEETQYF.

Worth noting for this clonotype: A much larger clone differs from this one at a single base, so this may be a read error. DNA for the CDR3: TGTGCCAGCAGCTTGGAGCCGGACGCGAACACCGGGGAGCTGTTTTTT. It codes for CASSLEPDANTGELFF. The V and J genes are TRBV5-5 and TRBJ2-2, with D unclear. The V gene's germline CDR1 is SGHKS and CDR2 YYEKEE (reference sequence). Trimming pared 0 bases from V and 0 bases from J, leaving 9 bases between. CDR3 length equals 16 residues.

Notes on this clonotype: A much larger clone lies one base from this, so it may be a read error. J is TRBJ1-1 and V is TRBV20-1; 7 bases match TRBD1. The CDR3 covers 14 residues. Germline CDR1 is DFQATT and CDR2 is SNEGSKA (reference sequence). In DNA form, the CDR3 reads TGCACTGCCAAGGGGGCTAGGGGGCGAGCTGAAGCTTTCTTT. Protein: CTAKGARGRAEAFF.

The chain recombines TRBV2 with TRBJ2-5; TRBD2 agrees at 7 bases. Germline CDR1 and CDR2: SNHLY and FYNNEI. The V segment lost 4 bases and the J segment 9 bases; nucleotides outside the gene matches: 8. The CDR3 covers 13 residues. CDR3 residues: CASSGEGPLAQYF. The CDR3 DNA reads TGTGCCAGCAGTGGGGAGGGGCCCTTGGCCCAGTACTTC.

The chain couples TRBV28 to TRBJ2-4; TRBD1 matches at 8 bases. The DNA end is a closer match to TRBJ2-7, so the J assignment may be wrong. The CDR3 length is 18 residues. The germline V gene encodes CDR1 MDHEN and CDR2 SYDVKM. The CDR3 protein is CASSYANGQGVSSYEQYF. The CDR3 DNA reads as TGTGCCAGCAGTTATGCCAACGGACAGGGCGTATCATCTTACGAGCAGTACTTC.

This clonotype was recorded a few times. V gene TRBV6-2 or TRBV6-3 combines with J gene TRBJ1-5; 7 positions agree with TRBD1. The CDR3 has 14 residues. V lost 6 bases to trimming and J lost 5 bases; unmatched junction nucleotides: 7. Germline CDR1 and CDR2: MNHEY and SVGEGT. The CDR3 loop is CASRSDREDQPQHF. The CDR3 nucleotides are TGTGCCAGCAGGAGTGACAGGGAGGATCAGCCCCAGCATTTT.

This clonotype occurred a few times. The gene calls are TRBV5-1 and TRBJ2-1; no clear D gene. The germline V and J ends were trimmed by 3 bases and 10 bases, with 8 bases remaining between them. The CDR3 consists of 11 residues. Looked up from germline, CDR1 is SGHRS and CDR2 is YFSETQ. CDR3 sequence: CASSSNREQFF. CDR3 nucleotide sequence: TGCGCCAGCAGCTCAAATAGGGAGCAGTTCTTC.

To note about this clonotype: The germline gene is not matched at one end of the junction; a read error may be the cause. The J gene is TRBJ1-6, the V gene TRBV13; 7 positions match TRBD1. The CDR3 spans 14 residues. From germline, CDR1 is PRHDT and CDR2 FYEKMQ (reference sequence). The CDR3 coding sequence is TGTGCCAGCAGCGCCGGGACAGACAATTCGCCCCTCCACTTT. Its protein is CASSAGTDNSPLHF. Supplemented by reference TRBV13 and TRBJ1-6, the full variable domain reads AAGVIQSPRHLIKEKRETATLKCYPIPRHDTVYWYQQGPGQDPQFLISFYEKMQSDKGSIPDRFSAQQFSDYHSELNMSSLELGDSALYFCASSAGTDNSPLHFGNGTRLTVT.